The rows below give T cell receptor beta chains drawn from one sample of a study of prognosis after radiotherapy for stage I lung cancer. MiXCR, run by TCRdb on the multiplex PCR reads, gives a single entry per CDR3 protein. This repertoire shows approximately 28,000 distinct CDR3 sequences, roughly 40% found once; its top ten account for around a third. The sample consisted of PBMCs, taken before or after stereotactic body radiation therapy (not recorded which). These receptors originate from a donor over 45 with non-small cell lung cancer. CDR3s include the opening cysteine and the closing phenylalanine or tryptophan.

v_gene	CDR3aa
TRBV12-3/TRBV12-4	CASSFAAGGRNYGYTF
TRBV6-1	CATPEGGTLLYSNQPQHF
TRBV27	CATRCTTDTQYF
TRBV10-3	CATTGGAGTGELFF
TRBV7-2	CASSPDGGLSSYEQYF
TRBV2	CASTGLADTQYF
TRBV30	CAWRYRARDGYTF
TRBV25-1	CASSEFEYMTDTQYF
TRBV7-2	CASSSGRWANTGELFF
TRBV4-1	CASSQGILHGSYNSPLHF
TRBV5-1	CASRDDPGQGMGEQYF
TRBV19	CASAGLAKNIQYF
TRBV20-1	CSASENSQPQHF
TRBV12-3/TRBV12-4	CASDPGKASSGANVLTF
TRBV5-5	CASSPRTLVAGELFF
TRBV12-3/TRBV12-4	CASSSTGDNSGYTF
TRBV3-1	CASSQRTVPPLHF
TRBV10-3	CAISESTERGTQYF
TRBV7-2	CASSPQGTSPTGELFF
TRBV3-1	CASSQEYRVYGYTF
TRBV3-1	CASSLGNPYEQYF
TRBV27	CASSSLGGWNTEAFF
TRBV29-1	CSAVQGPAAGYNEQFF
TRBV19	CASSPLPGRGGTYEQYF
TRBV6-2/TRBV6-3	CASSYGRLSGVNTRELFF
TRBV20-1	CSAPPGQGHEQYF
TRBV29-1	CSVRTSCGVDTQYF
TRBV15	CATSRDRIRLAGYNEQFF
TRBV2	CASSKGQGDSPLHF
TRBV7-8	CASSFTPESGNTIYF
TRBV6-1	CASRGQGGRVGFF
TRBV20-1	CSARAGKGGNQPQHF
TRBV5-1	CASSRTDTTGELFF
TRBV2	CASRRGNSPLHF
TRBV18	CASSPSRWETQYF
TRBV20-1	CSARPPDRGLGETQYF
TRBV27	CASSAYLAGKTGELFF
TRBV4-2	CASSQDSSGTSYEQYF
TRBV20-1	CSARPPVASLGHEQFF
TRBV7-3	CASSSLPGESGDLFF